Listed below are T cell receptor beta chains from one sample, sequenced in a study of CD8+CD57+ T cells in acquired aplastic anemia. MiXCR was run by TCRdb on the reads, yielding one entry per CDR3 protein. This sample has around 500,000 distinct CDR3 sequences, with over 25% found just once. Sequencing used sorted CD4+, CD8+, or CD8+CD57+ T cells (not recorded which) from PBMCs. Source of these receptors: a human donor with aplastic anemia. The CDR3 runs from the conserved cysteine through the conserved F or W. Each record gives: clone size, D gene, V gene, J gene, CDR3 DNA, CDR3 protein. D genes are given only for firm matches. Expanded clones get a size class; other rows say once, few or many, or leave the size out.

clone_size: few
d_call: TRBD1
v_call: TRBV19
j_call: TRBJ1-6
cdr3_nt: TGTGCCTGGGCCCCAGGGGGGGTTTCACCCCTCCACTTT
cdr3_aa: CAWAPGGVSPLHF

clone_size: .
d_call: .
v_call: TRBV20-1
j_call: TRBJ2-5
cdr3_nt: TGCAGTGCAGACGACTTCCAAGAGACCCAGTACTTC
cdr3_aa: CSADDFQETQYF

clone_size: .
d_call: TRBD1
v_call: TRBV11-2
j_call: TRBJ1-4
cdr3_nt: TGTGCCAGCAGCCAAGACAGGGGAGAGGAAAAACTGTTTTTT
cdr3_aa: CASSQDRGEEKLFF

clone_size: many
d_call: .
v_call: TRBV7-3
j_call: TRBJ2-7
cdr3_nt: TGTGCCAGCAGCTCCCCCCGGGACGGACATTACGAGCAGTACTTC
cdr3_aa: CASSSPRDGHYEQYF

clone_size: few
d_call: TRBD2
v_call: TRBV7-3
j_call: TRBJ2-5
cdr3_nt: TGTGCCAGCAGCTCTACCTGGGGGGGGACGCTGGACTTC
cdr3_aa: CASSSTWGGTLDF

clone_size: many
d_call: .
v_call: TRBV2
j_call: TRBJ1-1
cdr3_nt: TGTGCCAGCAGTAGACAGCCGAACACTGAAGCTTTCTTT
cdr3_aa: CASSRQPNTEAFF

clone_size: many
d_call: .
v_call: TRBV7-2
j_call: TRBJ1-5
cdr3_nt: TGTGCCAGCAGCTACACGAATAGCAATCAGCCCCAGCATTTT
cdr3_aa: CASSYTNSNQPQHF

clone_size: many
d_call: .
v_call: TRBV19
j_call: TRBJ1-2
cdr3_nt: TGTGCCAGTAGTTTTGGGCAGGGATCTAACTATGGCTACACCTTC
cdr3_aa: CASSFGQGSNYGYTF

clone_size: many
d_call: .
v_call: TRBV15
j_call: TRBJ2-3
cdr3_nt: TGTGCCACCAGCAGAGGTGAGCGGTCCACAGATACGCAGTATTTT
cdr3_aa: CATSRGERSTDTQYF

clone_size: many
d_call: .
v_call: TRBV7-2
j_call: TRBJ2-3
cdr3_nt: TGTGCCAGCAGCTACCGGACCGGGGATACGCAGTATTTT
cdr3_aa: CASSYRTGDTQYF

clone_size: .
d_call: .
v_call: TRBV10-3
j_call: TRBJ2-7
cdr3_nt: TGTGCCATCAGTTTATCGGCCCTACTAGGGGGGCATCACTTC
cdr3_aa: CAISLSALLGGHHF